What follows are 15 T cell receptor beta chains derived from one specimen sequenced in a study of T cell responses to AZD1222 COVID-19 vaccine. The assay was immunoSEQ multiplex PCR, and TCRdb's table has in-frame clones only and misses some. This table holds about 100,000 clones, around 90% found once. Sequencing used peripheral blood, obtained on day 0 of AZD1222 vaccination. These receptors came from an adult in good health.

The chain recombines TRBV10-3 with TRBJ2-3, with 10 bases that match TRBD2. The CDR3 spans 14 residues. V lost 9 bases, J lost 6 bases, and 9 bases stayed unmatched. The germline CDR1 and CDR2 sequences are ENHRY and SYGVKD. The CDR3 loop is CAIWSGGVRDTQYF. CDR3 coding DNA: TGTGCCATTTGGAGCGGGGGGGTTAGGGATACGCAGTATTTT.

The chain joins TRBV9 to TRBJ2-7; the match to TRBD1 covers 9 bases. Per germline, CDR1 SGDLS and CDR2 YYNGEE. The V segment lost 4 bases and the J segment 0 bases; nucleotides outside the gene matches: 8. This CDR3 is 16 amino acids long. The CDR3 here is CASSKTGQGSSYEQYF. CDR3 coding DNA: TGTGCCAGCAGCAAAACAGGACAGGGGAGCTCCTACGAGCAGTACTTC.

This sequence joins TRBV5-5 and TRBJ1-5; D is undetermined. Deletions cut 4 bases from V and 3 bases from J, with 11 bases between. Looked up from germline, CDR1 is SGHKS and CDR2 is YYEKEE (reference sequence). CDR3 size: 14 residues. CDR3 sequence reads: CASSPTVPNQPQHF. The CDR3 region has the DNA TGTGCCAGCAGCCCTACAGTTCCCAATCAGCCCCAGCATTTT.

The V call is TRBV11-1, the J call TRBJ2-7; 7 bases fit TRBD2. The CDR3 is 15 amino acids. Germline V gives CDR1 SGHAT, CDR2 FQDESV (reference sequence). V dropped 2 bases and J dropped 1; count of bases not matched to a gene: 5. The CDR3 sequence: CASSLMASGSYEQYF. CDR3 DNA sequence: TGTGCCAGCAGCTTAATGGCTAGCGGATCCTACGAGCAGTACTTC.

V is TRBV5-1 and J is TRBJ2-5, with TRBD2 matching 16 bases. From germline, CDR1 is SGHRS and CDR2 YFSETQ. CDR3 length: 17 residues. V trimming: 4 bases; J trimming: 2 bases; junction bases outside the gene matches: 5. This CDR3 reads CASSTGLAGGFQETQYF. CDR3 nucleotide sequence: TGCGCCAGCAGCACGGGACTAGCGGGAGGGTTTCAAGAGACCCAGTACTTC.

This clone has only one observation. The chain employs TRBV3-1 (or the pseudogene TRBV3-2) and TRBJ1-2; 7 bases map to TRBD1. This CDR3 spans 16 amino acids. Germline CDR1 is LGHDT and CDR2 is YNNKEL (reference sequence). V lost 7 bases, J lost 4 bases, and 15 bases stayed unmatched. CDR3 bases: TGTGCCAGCACCTCATCAATTAGGGGGCAAGGCTATGGCTACACCTTC. Its translation is CASTSSIRGQGYGYTF.

V usage is TRBV6-5 and J usage is TRBJ1-2; TRBD1 aligns across 11 bases. The V gene end was trimmed by 6 bases and the J gene end by 8 bases; junction bases not matched to a gene: 8. The CDR3 has 14 amino acids. Germline V gene sequence: CDR1 MNHEY, CDR2 SVGAGI. In DNA, the CDR3 is TGTGCCAGCAGGAGGACAGGGGGCTTGGAGGGCTACACCTTC. Residues: CASRRTGGLEGYTF.

This chain joins TRBV7-2 and TRBJ2-3, with TRBD1 matching over 8 bases. Trimming at V came to 5 bases and at J to 6 bases, leaving 10 bases not matched to a gene. Germline values: CDR1 SGHTA, CDR2 FQGNSA. The CDR3 runs to 15 residues. CDR3: CASSLSDRVGDTQYF. Here the CDR3 DNA reads TGTGCCAGCAGCCTCTCGGACAGGGTCGGGGATACGCAGTATTTT.

V gene TRBV5-1 combines with J gene TRBJ2-2, with a possible D match to TRBD1 (5 bases). Trimming left V 4 bases short and J 1 base short, with 11 bases between. Germline values: CDR1 SGHRS, CDR2 YFSETQ. The length of the CDR3 is 15 residues. The CDR3 nucleotides read TGCGCCAGCAGCCCAGGGATTGGGAACACCGGGGAGCTGTTTTTT. It is translated as CASSPGIGNTGELFF.

This clone was observed once. The chain employs TRBV19 and TRBJ2-3, with 10 bases that match TRBD2. Germline CDR1 LNHDA, CDR2 SQIVND (reference sequence). The V gene end was trimmed by 2 bases and the J gene end by 3 bases; junction bases not matched to a gene: 17. The CDR3 covers 20 residues. CDR3 nucleotide sequence: TGTGCCAGTAGTATAAGGGCTAGCGGGAGTAAGGAGTATCGGACAGATACGCAGTATTTT. Protein sequence: CASSIRASGSKEYRTDTQYF.

This clone has a single count. V usage is TRBV30 and J usage is TRBJ1-4, with D perhaps matching TRBD1 (6 bases). The ends were cut back, 5 bases at V and 8 bases at J, with 12 bases in the middle. The CDR3 sequence is 12 residues long. From germline, CDR1 is GTSNPN and CDR2 SVGIG (reference sequence). CDR3 sequence reads: CAWGGADEKLFF. CDR3 sequence (DNA): TGTGCCTGGGGGGGGGCTGACGAAAAACTGTTTTTT.

The rearrangement joins TRBV27 to TRBJ1-4; D ambiguous. CDR3 length: 15 amino acids. The germline gives CDR1 MNHEY, CDR2 SMNVEV (reference sequence). V gave up 5 bases and J gave up 5 bases, with 15 bases separating them. CDR3: CASSPGETPNEKLFF. The CDR3 DNA reads TGTGCCAGCAGTCCGGGCGAAACCCCGAATGAAAAACTGTTTTTT.

The rearrangement links TRBV19 to TRBJ2-2, with 13 bases fitting TRBD2. From germline, CDR1 is LNHDA and CDR2 SQIVND (reference sequence). V was clipped by 6 bases and J by 6 bases; unmatched bases: 4. The CDR3 sequence is 15 residues long. As DNA, the CDR3 is TGTGCCAGTAGAGGACTAGCGGGAGTTTCCGGGGAGCTGTTTTTT. Translation gives CASRGLAGVSGELFF.

The chain joins TRBV2 to TRBJ1-5; weak D call: TRBD1 (6 bases). CDR3 size: 16 residues. Germline-derived CDR1 and CDR2 are SNHLY and FYNNEI. Trimming removed 4 bases at V and 5 bases at J, with 18 bases between. CDR3 sequence (DNA): TGTGCCAGCAGTGTACAGGGAGGGACGAAACATCAGCCCCAGCATTTT. Amino acid sequence: CASSVQGGTKHQPQHF.

The gene calls are TRBV29-1 and TRBJ2-7, with D perhaps matching TRBD1 or TRBD2 (6 bases each). V lost 2 bases to trimming and J lost 3 bases, with 14 bases between them. The CDR3 is made up of 14 amino acids. Germline CDR1 and CDR2: SQVTM and ANQGSEA. CDR3 loop: CSVELGEGGYEQYF. The CDR3 nucleotides read TGCAGCGTTGAATTGGGCGAGGGGGGCTACGAGCAGTACTTC.